This TCR beta chain was sequenced in a study of shared T cell receptors in the human thymus. The CDR3 has 13 amino acids. Trimming stripped 3 bases from V and 10 bases from J, with 15 bases between. Germline loops: CDR1 SGHDN, CDR2 FVKESK. Assay used: immunoSEQ multiplex PCR; TCRdb lists only in-frame clones, some missing. The top ten clones hold around 0.01% of a sample with under 850,000 clones, approximately 87% of them seen once. This same sample was also part of a study on human thymus T cells. That paper adds: Infants served as donors; they were healthy and Finnish and were having corrective surgery for congenital heart defects. Thymus tissue for the work was resected from patients undergoing corrective heart surgery. Across thymic and blood repertoires, the usage of V and J genes appeared to be biased.

The chain links TRBV14 to TRBJ1-2; D remains ambiguous. Sequenced material: thymocytes. This receptor was taken from a boy under three years old with a congenital heart defect. The CDR3 spells CASSQAWFFDYTF. CDR3 nucleotides: TGTGCCAGCAGCCAGGCCTGGTTTTTCGACTACACCTTC.